This note documents a single TCR beta chain sequence. Assay used: immunoSEQ multiplex PCR; TCRdb lists only in-frame clones, some missing. The sample has fewer than 25,000 clones; 91% are singletons. This entry belongs to a study of T cell repertoires and Cas9 in healthy adults. Looking at the study overall: Multi-effector potency, cytotoxicity and lineage were assessed in SpCas9-reactive CD4 and CD8 T cells.

Germline V gives CDR1 MDHEN, CDR2 SYDVKM. The CDR3 is 13 residues long. The V end lost 2 bases, the J end lost 8 bases, and 12 bases lay between the germline ends. The sample consisted of CD4+ effector T cells (CD127+, CD25-, CD137-, CD154-) from PBMCs; culture status not recorded. This TCR came from a human donor in good health. The chain employs TRBV28 and TRBJ1-2, with a tentative D call TRBD1 (6 bases). The CDR3 DNA reads as TGTGCCAGCAGTTTAAGGGGGAGTGGCGGCTACACCTTC. It is translated as CASSLRGSGGYTF.